The sequence of this T cell receptor beta chain was determined in a study of shared clonotypes between healthy human individuals. About the research overall: The study drew on a couple of women and three men aged 18 to 49 as donors. Overall study findings and caveats: Roughly 5% was the fraction of naive CD4 clonotypes found shared across several donors.

It was CD45RO-negative cells, positively selected for CCR7, that made up naive CD8 cells, with terminally differentiated effector memory CD45RA+ cells excluded. Each PCR replicate from the sorted subsets contained 150 to 250 ng DNA, which is about 31,000 T cell genomes. TCRdb's copy holds only in-frame clones and misses some; the assay was immunoSEQ multiplex PCR. This table holds 2 million or so clones, about 95% found once. Germline V gene data show CDR1 as SGHNT and CDR2 as YYREEE (reference sequence). The CDR3 has 15 amino acids. Trimming cost V 4 bases and J 0 bases, with 13 bases left between them. As concerns this clone: Its antigen remains unknown.

This TCR was sampled from a man between 18 and 29 years old in good health. The sequenced material came from naive CD8+ T cells sorted from blood. The chain employs TRBV5-4 and TRBJ1-2; D remains ambiguous. Written as DNA, the CDR3 is TGTGCCAGCAGCGGCATGGACCGTTCTAACTATGGCTACACCTTC. Translation gives CASSGMDRSNYGYTF.